This T cell receptor (beta chain) was observed in a study of T cells after yellow fever vaccination. The CDR3 extends over 14 amino acids. The trim removed 6 bases at V and 5 bases at J, leaving 8 bases unmatched. TCRdb reprocessed the 5' RACE reads via MiXCR and lists one record per CDR3 protein. The repertoire includes a few hundred thousand distinct CDR3 sequences, about a sixth of them detected once, and 17% sits in the top ten. This clonotype has a count of ten or more. The clonotype was recovered from a man between 18 and 29 years old who received the YFV17D yellow fever vaccine. The sequenced sample was PBMCs, obtained 5 days after the first yellow fever vaccination. This rearrangement joins TRBV12-3 or TRBV12-4 to TRBJ2-5; 8 nucleotides line up with TRBD2. CDR3 protein: CASSPGGALETQYF. CDR3 DNA: TGTGCCAGCAGCCCCGGGGGGGCTCTGGAGACCCAGTACTTC.